This T cell receptor (beta chain) came from a study of T cell responses to AZD1222 COVID-19 vaccine. Data came from immunoSEQ multiplex PCR; TCRdb stores just in-frame clones and leaves some out. The data show 95,000 to 150,000 clones, roughly 93% seen once. The study's findings and limits: After two AZD1222 doses, spike-specific TCR breadth and depth rose versus day 0. Vaccine-associated CD4 TCRs spanned spike, dominant at 160-218 and 743-854. Every sample of the repertoires postdated the peak T cell response.

Germline V CDR1 and CDR2: ENHRY, SYGVKD. V lost 5 bases, J lost 14 bases, and 13 bases lay in between. This CDR3 contains 12 residues. Comments on this clone: Its specificity is not known.

The sample here was peripheral blood, taken on day 0 of AZD1222 vaccination. This receptor was identified in an adult in good health. The V and J genes are TRBV10-3 and TRBJ1-6; no firm D call. The CDR3 bases are TGTGCCATCAGTCCGGCTTTAGGATCCCTCCACTTT. Protein sequence: CAISPALGSLHF.